The 21 T cell receptor beta chains listed next were all sequenced from one sample in a study of T cell changes during pregnancy in multiple sclerosis. The assay was immunoSEQ multiplex PCR, and TCRdb's table has in-frame clones only and misses some. The data contain under 120,000 clones, 90% to 95% of them singletons. The sequencing here drew on peripheral blood, taken after pregnancy. The receptors were sampled from a female donor with multiple sclerosis, enrolled in a pregnancy study.

V is TRBV6-5 and J is TRBJ1-1; a possible D gene is TRBD1 (5 bases). CDR3 size: 15 residues. Deletions cut 2 bases from V and 2 bases from J, with 12 bases between. Per germline, CDR1 MNHEY and CDR2 SVGAGI. CDR3 in amino acids: CASSYTNQGNTEAFF. DNA of the CDR3: TGTGCCAGCAGTTACACCAATCAGGGCAACACTGAAGCTTTCTTT.

J is TRBJ2-1 and V is TRBV9, with 9 bases that match TRBD2. V gave up 3 bases and J gave up 1 base; unmatched junction bases: 2. Per the germline V gene, CDR1 is SGDLS and CDR2 is YYNGEE. This CDR3 comprises 15 residues. CDR3 residues: CASSGGGGSYNEQFF. The DNA of the CDR3 is TGTGCCAGCAGCGGCGGGGGGGGGTCCTACAATGAGCAGTTCTTC.

This rearrangement joins TRBV6-5 to TRBJ2-1; 9 bases line up with TRBD1. The CDR3 has 15 amino acids. CDR1 MNHEY and CDR2 SVGAGI come from the germline V gene. V lost 7 bases, J lost 0 bases, and 4 bases stayed unmatched. The CDR3 DNA sequence: TGTGCCAGCATGATACAGGGGGCCTCCTACAATGAGCAGTTCTTC. Translation gives CASMIQGASYNEQFF.

The rearrangement uses TRBV5-6 and TRBJ1-4, with a tentative D call TRBD1 (6 bases). Germline CDR1 and CDR2: SGHDT and YYEEEE. V was trimmed by 2 bases and J by 6 bases, leaving 11 bases between them. The CDR3 contains 14 residues. CDR3 coding DNA: TGTGCCAGCAGCTTACAGGGTATTGATGAAAAACTGTTTTTT. Encoded protein: CASSLQGIDEKLFF. Combining the CDR3 with reference TRBV5-6 and TRBJ1-4 gives the whole variable domain DAGVTQSPTHLIKTRGQQVTLRCSPKSGHDTVSWYQQALGQGPQFIFQYYEEEERQRGNFPDRFSGHQFPNYSSELNVNALLLGDSALYLCASSLQGIDEKLFFGSGTQLSVL.

The chain employs TRBV18 and TRBJ1-1; D unresolved. Germline values: CDR1 KGHSH, CDR2 LQKENI. V was pared by 3 bases and J by 0 bases, with 11 bases between. The CDR3 consists of 15 residues. The DNA for the CDR3 is TGTGCCAGCTCACCTTACGGGGAACTGAACACTGAAGCTTTCTTT. Amino acid sequence: CASSPYGELNTEAFF.

The V and J genes are TRBV29-1 and TRBJ2-1; 14 bases fit TRBD2. The CDR3 sequence is 16 residues long. From germline, CDR1 is SQVTM and CDR2 ANQGSEA. V lost 3 bases to trimming and J lost 4 bases; unmatched junction nucleotides: 5. CDR3 in amino acids: CSVESGLAGDYNEQFF. The CDR3 bases are TGCAGCGTTGAGTCGGGACTAGCGGGAGATTACAATGAGCAGTTCTTC.

In its sample, this clone was seen a few times. In DNA, the CDR3 is TGTGCCAGCAGATCACTTCAGGGTGGCGCTTTCTTT. Translation gives CASRSLQGGAFF. The V call is TRBV14, the J call TRBJ1-1, with D tentatively TRBD1 (5 bases). Looked up from germline, CDR1 is SGHDN and CDR2 is FVKESK. Trimming stripped 6 bases from V and 11 bases from J, with 16 bases between. The CDR3 extends over 12 amino acids.

This chain uses TRBV29-1 with TRBJ2-5; 8 bases line up with TRBD1. This CDR3 region has 16 residues. Germline CDR1 and CDR2: SQVTM and ANQGSEA. V was pared by 1 base and J by 3 bases, with 10 bases of the junction left unmatched. This CDR3 reads CSVEVIRTGYEETQYF. CDR3 sequence (DNA): TGCAGCGTTGAAGTGATCAGGACAGGGTATGAAGAGACCCAGTACTTC. The complete variable domain, with remaining parts taken from reference TRBV29-1 and TRBJ2-5, reads SAVISQKPSRDICQRGTSLTIQCQVDSQVTMMFWYRQQPGQSLTLIATANQGSEATYESGFVIDKFPISRPNLTFSTLTVSNMSPEDSSIYLCSVEVIRTGYEETQYFGPGTRLLVL.

The V gene is TRBV30, the J gene TRBJ2-3; 8 bases agree with TRBD1. After removal of 4 bases from V and 7 bases from J, the junction contained 4 bases not matched to a gene. The CDR3 runs to 12 residues. Germline V gene data show CDR1 as GTSNPN and CDR2 as SVGIG (reference sequence). The CDR3 region is CAWTGGFNTQYF. CDR3 DNA sequence: TGTGCCTGGACAGGGGGCTTCAATACGCAGTATTTT.

In nucleotides, the CDR3 is TGTGCCAGCGACAGGGTGACGGCGGATGAGCAGTTCTTC. Translated, it gives CASDRVTADEQFF. The genes are TRBV2 and TRBJ2-1, with TRBD1 matching over 7 bases. CDR1 is SNHLY and CDR2 is FYNNEI in the germline V gene. Germline trimming cut 8 bases from V and 8 bases from J; bases unmatched to any gene: 9. The length of the CDR3 is 13 residues.

To note about this clone: The junction differs from germline at one of its ends, possibly a read error. This chain joins TRBV2 and TRBJ1-3; D ambiguous. The length of the CDR3 is 15 residues. CDR1 and CDR2 from the germline V gene are SNHLY and FYNNEI. The chain's CDR3 is CASSEEGVPGNTIYF. DNA for the CDR3: TGTGCCAGCAGCGAAGAAGGAGTTCCTGGAAACACCATATATTTT.

The V call is TRBV29-1, the J call TRBJ1-2; 7 bases match TRBD1. The trim removed 5 bases at V and 4 bases at J, leaving 16 bases unmatched. CDR1 and CDR2 (germline): SQVTM, ANQGSEA. This CDR3 has 16 amino acids. CDR3 sequence reads: CSVLRDSTAMAYGYTF. The CDR3 DNA reads TGCAGCGTTCTCCGGGACAGCACCGCTATGGCCTATGGCTACACCTTC.

This clone was detected only a few times. The chain is built from TRBV19 and TRBJ1-6; perhaps TRBD1 as D (5 bases). Germline lookup yields CDR1 LNHDA and CDR2 SQIVND (reference sequence). This CDR3 contains 14 residues. The ends were cut back, 2 bases at V and 6 bases at J, with 8 bases in the middle. The CDR3 DNA sequence: TGTGCCAGTAGTATACAGGGTGGTAATTCACCCCTCCACTTT. It yields the protein CASSIQGGNSPLHF.

This clone was recorded only once. This rearrangement joins TRBV7-2 to TRBJ1-5, with a tentative D call TRBD1 (5 bases). V was shortened by 1 base and J by 6 bases, with 13 bases between the two germline ends. The CDR3 sequence is 15 residues long. From germline, CDR1 is SGHTA and CDR2 FQGNSA. CDR3 protein: CASSLGAGGRQPQHF. The CDR3 DNA sequence: TGTGCCAGCAGCTTAGGTGCGGGGGGTCGTCAGCCCCAGCATTTT.

This clone has a handful of counts. This rearrangement joins TRBV18 to TRBJ1-1, with D uncertain. Germline values: CDR1 KGHSH, CDR2 LQKENI. The CDR3 totals 12 residues. V was pared by 9 bases and J by 1 base, with 9 bases between. Here the CDR3 reads CASTGANTEAFF. As DNA, the CDR3 is TGTGCCAGTACGGGAGCGAACACTGAAGCTTTCTTT.

CDR3 nucleotides: TGTGCCAGCAGCCAAAATTGGGCCCGCGATACCGGGGAGCTGTTTTTT. Translating gives CASSQNWARDTGELFF. This chain joins TRBV14 and TRBJ2-2; D unclear. Trimming took off 2 bases at V and 5 bases at J, with 15 bases between the two ends. This CDR3 region has 16 residues. Germline V gene data show CDR1 as SGHDN and CDR2 as FVKESK.

This chain uses TRBV15 with TRBJ2-7; TRBD2 aligns across 11 bases. Germline V lookup: CDR1 LNHNV, CDR2 YYDKDF (reference sequence). Trimming removed 0 bases from V and 3 bases from J; junction bases left unmatched: 1. The CDR3 runs 15 residues. This chain's CDR3 is CATSRDSGGDYEQYF. In nucleotides, the CDR3 is TGTGCCACCAGCAGAGATAGCGGGGGGGACTACGAGCAGTACTTC. Drawing the rest from reference TRBV15 and TRBJ2-7, the complete variable domain is DAMVIQNPRYQVTQFGKPVTLSCSQTLNHNVMYWYQQKSSQAPKLLFHYYDKDFNNEADTPDNFQSRRPNTSFCFLDIRSPGLGDTAMYLCATSRDSGGDYEQYFGPGTRLTVT.

The chain has TRBV9 and TRBJ2-7; D possibly corresponds to TRBD1 (5 bases). CDR1 and CDR2 (germline): SGDLS, YYNGEE. Deletions cut 3 bases from V and 4 bases from J, with 17 bases between. The CDR3 length is 15 residues. CDR3 loop: CASSGQGQIGYEQYF. The DNA of the CDR3 is TGTGCCAGCAGCGGCCAGGGCCAAATTGGGTACGAGCAGTACTTC.

This chain uses TRBV11-2 with TRBJ1-6; TRBD1 is a possible D gene (6 bases). This CDR3 comprises 14 residues. CDR1 is SGHAT, CDR2 FQNNGV, per germline. V was trimmed by 5 bases and J by 9 bases, leaving 14 bases between them. The CDR3 reads CASSATDSFSPLHF. CDR3 in DNA: TGTGCCAGCAGCGCCACGGACAGTTTTTCACCCCTCCACTTT.

The rearrangement joins TRBV30 to TRBJ1-6; no firm D call. V was shortened by 6 bases and J by 5 bases, with 17 bases between the two germline ends. CDR1 GTSNPN and CDR2 SVGIG come from the germline V gene (reference sequence). The CDR3 consists of 15 residues. CDR3 region: CACPMGGSDNSPLHF. The CDR3 region has the DNA TGTGCCTGTCCAATGGGTGGGAGTGATAATTCACCCCTCCACTTT.

This rearrangement joins TRBV2 to TRBJ1-1; 7 bases match TRBD1. V trimming: 6 bases; J trimming: 0 bases; junction bases outside the gene matches: 7. Germline V CDR1 and CDR2: SNHLY, FYNNEI. The CDR3 contains 15 residues. CDR3 loop: CASSETGIMNTEAFF. DNA for the CDR3: TGTGCCAGCAGCGAGACAGGGATTATGAACACTGAAGCTTTCTTT.